This TCR beta chain was identified in a study of blood T cell repertoires in COVID-19. Cohorts were determined from participant-reported clinical history. Recovery meant two consecutive negative NP/OP PCR tests, professional clearance, or resolved symptoms. The germline V gene has CDR1 SQVTM and CDR2 ANQGSEA. V was clipped by 0 bases and J by 4 bases, with 15 bases between them. This CDR3 region has 15 residues. The data were produced by immunoSEQ multiplex PCR, yet TCRdb's version contains in-frame clones alone and is incomplete. Of around 200,000 clones listed, about 85% are singletons. The chain uses TRBV29-1 and TRBJ1-1; D remains unclear. The sequence was obtained from a woman aged 30 to 39 who had recovered from COVID-19. Material for sequencing was PBMCs or T cells enriched from blood (not recorded which). As DNA, the CDR3 is TGCAGCGTTGAAGATTCGGGGTATGATCCCACTGAAGCTTTCTTT. Translation gives CSVEDSGYDPTEAFF.